The entry that follows covers one T cell receptor beta chain sequence. This CDR3 region has 11 residues. The V gene lost 6 bases and the J gene lost 7 bases, with 7 bases spanning the gap. Germline V gene data show CDR1 as SNHLY and CDR2 as FYNNEI. The table came from immunoSEQ multiplex PCR; TCRdb's copy has only in-frame clones and leaves some out. The sample holds approximately 250,000 clones, roughly four fifths seen once. The data originate from a study of blood T cell repertoires in COVID-19. Sequencing was done on a sample of PBMCs or T cells enriched from blood (not recorded which). The J gene is TRBJ2-1, the V gene TRBV2; D not resolved. The receptor was isolated from a man in his forties who had recovered from COVID-19. CDR3 protein: CASSRVNEQFF. In DNA form, the CDR3 reads TGTGCCAGCAGCCGGGTGAATGAGCAGTTCTTC.